This T cell receptor beta chain was recovered during a study of blood T cell repertoires in COVID-19. Across the whole study: Samples taken during acute and convalescent COVID-19 were collected in the United States, Italy and Spain. In each case, the material was cDNA or gDNA derived from T cells, B-cell-depleted T cells, or PBMCs.

Original analysis: Amplified reference gene primers provided the basis for estimating nucleated cell counts. Profiling relied on immunoSEQ multiplex PCR, and the TCRdb table lists in-frame clones only, not all of them. V and J calls plus clone size are reproduced from that table; the DNA served to infer D and trimming. The data contain 75,000 to 100,000 clones, around 87% of them singletons. Concerning this clone itself: At one end the junction does not follow the germline gene, possibly because of a read error.

The receptor was isolated from a human donor in a cohort sampled during active COVID-19. Sequencing was carried out using peripheral blood.

The CDR3 region has the DNA TGTGCCAGTAGCATAGGGACAGCAATTCACTATGGCTACACCTTC. Translated: CASSIGTAIHYGYTF. V and J are TRBV19 and TRBJ1-2, with 7 positions matching TRBD1. CDR1 and CDR2 from the germline V gene are LNHDA and SQIVND (reference sequence). This CDR3 region has 15 residues. The full variable domain, in which reference TRBV19 and TRBJ1-2 provide the parts outside the CDR3, is DGGITQSPKYLFRKEGQNVTLSCEQNLNHDAMYWYRQDPGQGLRLIYYSQIVNDFQKGDIAEGYSVSREKKESFPLTVTSAQKNPTAFYLCASSIGTAIHYGYTFGSGTRLTVV.